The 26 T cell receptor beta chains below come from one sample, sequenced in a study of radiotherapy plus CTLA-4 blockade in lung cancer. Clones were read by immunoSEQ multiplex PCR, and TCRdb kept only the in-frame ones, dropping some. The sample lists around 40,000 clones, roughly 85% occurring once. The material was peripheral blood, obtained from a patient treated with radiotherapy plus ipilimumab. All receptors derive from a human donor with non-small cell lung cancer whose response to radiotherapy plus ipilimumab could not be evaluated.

CDR3 nucleotide sequence: TGTGCCAGCAGTTTAGCGTTTGCTGAGACCCAGTACTTC. Protein: CASSLAFAETQYF. The chain employs TRBV28 and TRBJ2-5; no definite D call. V lost 2 bases and J lost 5, with 9 bases in between. The CDR3 runs to 13 residues. Germline CDR1 reads MDHEN; CDR2 reads SYDVKM. Full variable domain (rest looked up from reference TRBV28 and TRBJ2-5): DVKVTQSSRYLVKRTGEKVFLECVQDMDHENMFWYRQDPGLGLRLIYFSYDVKMKEKGDIPEGYSVSREKKERFSLILESASTNQTSMYLCASSLAFAETQYFGPGTRLLVL.

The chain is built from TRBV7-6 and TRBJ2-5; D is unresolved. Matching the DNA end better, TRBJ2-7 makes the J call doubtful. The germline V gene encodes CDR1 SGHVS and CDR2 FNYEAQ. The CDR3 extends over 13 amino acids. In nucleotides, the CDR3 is TGTGCCAGCAGCATGGCAGGAACCTACGAGCAGTACTTC. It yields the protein CASSMAGTYEQYF.

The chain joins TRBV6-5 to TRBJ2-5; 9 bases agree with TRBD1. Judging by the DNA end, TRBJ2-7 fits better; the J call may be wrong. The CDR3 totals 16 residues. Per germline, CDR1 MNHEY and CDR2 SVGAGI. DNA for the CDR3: TGTGCCAGCAGTTACTCGCAGCCGGGACAGGGCTACGAGCAGTACTTC. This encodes CASSYSQPGQGYEQYF.

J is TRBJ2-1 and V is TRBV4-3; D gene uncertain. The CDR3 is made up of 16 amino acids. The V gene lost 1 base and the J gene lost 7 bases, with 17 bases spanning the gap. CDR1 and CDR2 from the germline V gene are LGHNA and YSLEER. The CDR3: CASSQALATPNNEQFF. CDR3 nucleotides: TGCGCCAGCAGCCAAGCTCTGGCCACCCCCAATAATGAGCAGTTCTTC.

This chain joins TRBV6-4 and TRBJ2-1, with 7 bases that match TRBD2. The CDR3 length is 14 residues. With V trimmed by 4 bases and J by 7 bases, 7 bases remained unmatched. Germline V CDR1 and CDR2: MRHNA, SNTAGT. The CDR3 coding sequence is TGTGCCAGCAGTGTTCGGGGGAGGGTAAATGAGCAGTTCTTC. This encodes CASSVRGRVNEQFF.

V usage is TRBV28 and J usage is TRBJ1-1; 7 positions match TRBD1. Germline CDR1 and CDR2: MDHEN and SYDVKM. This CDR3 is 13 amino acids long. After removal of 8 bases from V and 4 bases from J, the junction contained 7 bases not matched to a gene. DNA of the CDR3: TGTGCCAGCCGGACGACAGGGCCCACTGAAGCTTTCTTT. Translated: CASRTTGPTEAFF.

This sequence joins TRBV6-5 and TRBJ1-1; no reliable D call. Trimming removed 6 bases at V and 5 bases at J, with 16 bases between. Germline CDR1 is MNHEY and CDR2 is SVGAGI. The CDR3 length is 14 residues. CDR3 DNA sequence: TGTGCCAGCAGCCGGGATCGGGCGGGAACTGAAGCTTTCTTT. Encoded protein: CASSRDRAGTEAFF.

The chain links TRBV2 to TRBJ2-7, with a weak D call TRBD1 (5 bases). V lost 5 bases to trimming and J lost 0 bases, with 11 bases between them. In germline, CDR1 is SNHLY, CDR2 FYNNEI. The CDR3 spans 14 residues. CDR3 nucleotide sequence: TGTGCCAGCAGTCGGACAATCCCCTCCTACGAGCAGTACTTC. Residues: CASSRTIPSYEQYF.

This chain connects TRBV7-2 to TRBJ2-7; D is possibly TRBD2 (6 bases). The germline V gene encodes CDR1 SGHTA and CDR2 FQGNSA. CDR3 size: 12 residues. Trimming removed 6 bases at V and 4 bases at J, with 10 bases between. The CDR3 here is CASRGAGYEQYF. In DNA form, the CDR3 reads TGTGCCAGCAGGGGAGCGGGTTACGAGCAGTACTTC.

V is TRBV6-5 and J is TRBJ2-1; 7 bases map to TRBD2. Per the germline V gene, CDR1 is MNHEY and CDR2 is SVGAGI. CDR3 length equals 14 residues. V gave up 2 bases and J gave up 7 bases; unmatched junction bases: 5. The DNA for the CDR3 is TGTGCCAGCAGTTACGGGCGGGAGTCGAATGAGCAGTTCTTC. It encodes CASSYGRESNEQFF.

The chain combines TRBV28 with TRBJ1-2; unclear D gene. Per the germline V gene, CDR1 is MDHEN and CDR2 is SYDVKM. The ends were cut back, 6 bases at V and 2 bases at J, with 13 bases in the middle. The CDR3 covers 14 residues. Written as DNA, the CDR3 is TGTGCCAGCAGGCGGAGGAACGAGAACTATGGCTACACCTTC. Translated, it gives CASRRRNENYGYTF.

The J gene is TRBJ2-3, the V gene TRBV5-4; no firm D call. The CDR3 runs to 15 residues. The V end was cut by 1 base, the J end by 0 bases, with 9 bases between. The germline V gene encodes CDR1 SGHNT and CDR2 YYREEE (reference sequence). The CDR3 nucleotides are TGTGCCAGCAGCTTGTCTTCGCTAAGCACAGATACGCAGTATTTT. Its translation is CASSLSSLSTDTQYF.

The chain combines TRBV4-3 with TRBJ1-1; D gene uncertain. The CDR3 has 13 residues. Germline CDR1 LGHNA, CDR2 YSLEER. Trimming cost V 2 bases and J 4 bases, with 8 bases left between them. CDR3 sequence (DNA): TGCGCCAGCAGCCAACTGAGTGGCACTGAAGCTTTCTTT. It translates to CASSQLSGTEAFF.

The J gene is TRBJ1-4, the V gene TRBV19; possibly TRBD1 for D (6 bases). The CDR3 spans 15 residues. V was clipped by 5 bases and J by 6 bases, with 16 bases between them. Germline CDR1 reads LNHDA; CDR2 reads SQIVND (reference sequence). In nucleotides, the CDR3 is TGTGCCAGTAGTCCCCTGGGGGAGGGGGATGAAAAACTGTTTTTT. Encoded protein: CASSPLGEGDEKLFF.

CDR3 nucleotide sequence: TGTGCCAGCAGTTACCCGGTTGGGGGGCAAGAGACCCAGTACTTC. Amino acid sequence: CASSYPVGGQETQYF. The chain joins TRBV6-6 to TRBJ2-5; possible D gene TRBD2, 6 bases. The V end lost 2 bases, the J end lost 2 bases, and 12 bases lay between the germline ends. The CDR3 has 15 amino acids. Germline CDR1 is MNHNY and CDR2 is SVGAGI (reference sequence).

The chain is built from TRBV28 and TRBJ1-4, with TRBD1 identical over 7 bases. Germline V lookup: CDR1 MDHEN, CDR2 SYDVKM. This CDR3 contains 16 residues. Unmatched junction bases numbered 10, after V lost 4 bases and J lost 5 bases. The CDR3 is CASSSSGTALNEKLFF. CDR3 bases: TGTGCCAGCAGTTCGTCCGGGACAGCGTTAAATGAAAAACTGTTTTTT.

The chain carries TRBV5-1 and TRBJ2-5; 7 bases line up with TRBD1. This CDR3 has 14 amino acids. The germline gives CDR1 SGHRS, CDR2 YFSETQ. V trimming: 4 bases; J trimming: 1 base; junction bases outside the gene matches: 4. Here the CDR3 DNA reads TGCGCCAGCAGCCCTACAGGGGCCCAAGAGACCCAGTACTTC. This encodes CASSPTGAQETQYF.

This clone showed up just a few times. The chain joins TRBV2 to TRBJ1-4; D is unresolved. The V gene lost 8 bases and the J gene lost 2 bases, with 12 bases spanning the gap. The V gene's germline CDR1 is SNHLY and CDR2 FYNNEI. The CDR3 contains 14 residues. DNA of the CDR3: TGTGCCAGCCGCCTACGAGTTACTAATGAAAAACTGTTTTTT. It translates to CASRLRVTNEKLFF.

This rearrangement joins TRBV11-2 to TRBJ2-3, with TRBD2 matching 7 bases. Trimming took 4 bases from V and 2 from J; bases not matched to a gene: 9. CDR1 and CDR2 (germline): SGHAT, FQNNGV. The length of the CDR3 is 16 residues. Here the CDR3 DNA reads TGTGCCAGCAGCTGGCCAGCGGGGATTTACACAGATACGCAGTATTTT. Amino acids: CASSWPAGIYTDTQYF. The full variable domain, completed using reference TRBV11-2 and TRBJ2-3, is EAGVAQSPRYKIIEKRQSVAFWCNPISGHATLYWYQQILGQGPKLLIQFQNNGVVDDSQLPKDRFSAERLKGVDSTLKIQPAKLEDSAVYLCASSWPAGIYTDTQYFGPGTRLTVL.

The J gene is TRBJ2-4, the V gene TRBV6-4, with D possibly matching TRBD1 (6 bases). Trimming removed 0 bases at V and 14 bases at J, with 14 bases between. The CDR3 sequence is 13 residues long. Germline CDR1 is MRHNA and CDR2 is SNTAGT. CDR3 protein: CASSDSSQGRKYF. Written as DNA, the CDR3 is TGTGCCAGCAGTGACTCATCACAGGGTCGGAAGTACTTC.

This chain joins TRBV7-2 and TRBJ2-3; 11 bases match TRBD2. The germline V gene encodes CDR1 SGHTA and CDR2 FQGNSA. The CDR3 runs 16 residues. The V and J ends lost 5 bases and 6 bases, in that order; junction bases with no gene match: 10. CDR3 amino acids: CASSRTSGGLGDTQYF. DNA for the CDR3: TGTGCCAGCAGCCGAACTAGCGGGGGACTCGGGGATACGCAGTATTTT.

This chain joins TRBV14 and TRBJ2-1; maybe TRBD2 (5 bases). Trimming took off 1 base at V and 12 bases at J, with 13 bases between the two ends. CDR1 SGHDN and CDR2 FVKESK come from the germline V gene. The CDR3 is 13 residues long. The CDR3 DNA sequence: TGTGCCAGCAGCCAAGGGACTGGAGGAGCGCAGTTCTTC. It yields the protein CASSQGTGGAQFF.

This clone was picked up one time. CDR3 loop: CASSEASADRGYTF. In DNA, the CDR3 is TGTGCCAGCAGTGAAGCGTCCGCCGACAGGGGCTACACCTTC. V and J are TRBV6-1 and TRBJ1-2; D perhaps matches TRBD1 (6 bases). Trimming removed 0 bases from V and 8 bases from J, with 13 bases in between. This CDR3 is 14 amino acids long. Germline CDR1 MNHNS, CDR2 SASEGT.

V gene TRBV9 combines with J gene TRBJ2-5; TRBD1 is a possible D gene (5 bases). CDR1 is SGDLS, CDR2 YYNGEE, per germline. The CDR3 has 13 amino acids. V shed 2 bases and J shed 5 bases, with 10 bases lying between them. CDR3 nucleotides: TGTGCCAGCAGCGTTACAGGCAGGGAGACCCAGTACTTC. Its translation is CASSVTGRETQYF.

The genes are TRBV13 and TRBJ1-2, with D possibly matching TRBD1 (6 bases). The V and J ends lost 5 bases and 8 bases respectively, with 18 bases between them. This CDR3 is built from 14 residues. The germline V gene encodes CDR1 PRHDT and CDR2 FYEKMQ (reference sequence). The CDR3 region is CASSPTDSSKGYTF. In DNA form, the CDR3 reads TGTGCCAGCAGCCCCACGGACAGCTCCAAGGGCTACACCTTC.

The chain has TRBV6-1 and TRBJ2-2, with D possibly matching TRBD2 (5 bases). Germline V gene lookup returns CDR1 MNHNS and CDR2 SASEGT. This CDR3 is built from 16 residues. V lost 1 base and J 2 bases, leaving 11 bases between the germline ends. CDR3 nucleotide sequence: TGTGCCAGCAGTGAAGTCGGAGGATTCAACACCGGGGAGCTGTTTTTT. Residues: CASSEVGGFNTGELFF.